These 30 T cell receptor beta chains originate from one sample sequenced in a study of T cells in Graves' hyperthyroidism and ophthalmopathy. RNA transcripts were the template for amplifying TCR beta CDR3 regions. HTBI primers were employed in a first-round RT-PCR of the TCR CDR3. In TCRdb, the multiplex PCR reads were re-called with MiXCR into one record per CDR3 protein. The profile shows around 530,000 distinct CDR3 sequences, roughly 15% of them singletons. Sample: blood. These TCRs come from a woman aged 18-30 years with Graves' ophthalmopathy.

This clonotype was observed a few times. This chain links TRBV9 with TRBJ2-3, with D possibly TRBD1 on 5 matching bases. V lost 7 bases, J lost 2 bases, and 17 bases lay in between. The length of the CDR3 is 15 residues. Germline V gene data show CDR1 as SGDLS and CDR2 as YYNGEE. CDR3 sequence (DNA): TGTGCCAGCGGCGACAGTTCCCATTTCACAGATACGCAGTATTTT. Its translation: CASGDSSHFTDTQYF.

In its sample, this clonotype was seen many times. The chain carries TRBV6-1 and TRBJ2-2, with 9 nucleotides matching TRBD1. The germline CDR1 and CDR2 sequences are MNHNS and SASEGT. V was clipped by 4 bases and J by 4 bases; unmatched bases: 13. The CDR3 is 18 residues long. The CDR3 DNA follows: TGTGCCAGCAGTGTAGGGACAGGGTATCGCGTTGGCACCGGGGAGCTGTTTTTT. This translates into CASSVGTGYRVGTGELFF.

The chain links TRBV9 to TRBJ1-2; 9 nucleotides agree with TRBD1. This CDR3 is built from 16 residues. The germline V gene has CDR1 SGDLS and CDR2 YYNGEE. The trim removed 3 bases at V and 5 bases at J, leaving 11 bases unmatched. The CDR3: CASSAGGTGSRYGYTF. CDR3 nucleotides: TGTGCCAGCAGCGCAGGCGGGACAGGGTCACGATATGGCTACACCTTC. The full variable domain, completed using reference TRBV9 and TRBJ1-2, is DSGVTQTPKHLITATGQRVTLRCSPRSGDLSVYWYQQSLDQGLQFLIQYYNGEERAKGNILERFSAQQFPDLHSELNLSSLELGDSALYFCASSAGGTGSRYGYTFGSGTRLTVV.

This clonotype was observed many times. The chain combines TRBV30 with TRBJ2-5; D unresolved. CDR3 length equals 12 residues. The germline V gene encodes CDR1 GTSNPN and CDR2 SVGIG (reference sequence). V was shortened by 1 base and J by 6 bases, with 9 bases between the two germline ends. DNA of the CDR3: TGTGCCTGGAGTGGTGGAAGAAAGACCCAGTACTTC. Its protein is CAWSGGRKTQYF.

Many counts were recorded for this clonotype. The chain carries TRBV7-2 and TRBJ2-7; 7 bases are shared with TRBD1. This CDR3 has 14 amino acids. After removal of 7 bases from V and 2 bases from J, the junction contained 8 bases not matched to a gene. Germline V gene lookup returns CDR1 SGHTA and CDR2 FQGNSA. The CDR3 is CASTLGQVPYEQYF. CDR3 DNA: TGTGCCAGCACCCTAGGACAGGTCCCCTACGAGCAGTACTTC.

The chain carries TRBV6-2 or TRBV6-3 and TRBJ1-1; D might be TRBD1 (6 bases). V was cut by 5 bases and J by 1 base, with 14 bases left in between. This CDR3 has 15 amino acids. Germline-derived CDR1 and CDR2 are MNHEY and SVGEGT. The CDR3 DNA is TGTGCCAGCAGTGCACAGGGCTCCGGGAACACTGAAGCTTTCTTT. Translation: CASSAQGSGNTEAFF.

The V call is TRBV5-6, the J call TRBJ1-2, with a possible D match to TRBD1 (5 bases). The CDR3 has 14 residues. Deletions cut 2 bases from V and 0 bases from J, with 8 bases between. From germline, CDR1 is SGHDT and CDR2 YYEEEE. The CDR3 bases are TGTGCCAGCAGCTTAGACAGAACTAACTATGGCTACACCTTC. Residues: CASSLDRTNYGYTF.

This clonotype came up a few times. V is TRBV4-3 and J is TRBJ1-1; D possibly corresponds to TRBD1 (5 bases). The CDR3 runs to 14 residues. In germline, CDR1 is LGHNA, CDR2 YSLEER. V was shortened by 1 base and J by 4 bases, with 10 bases between the two germline ends. The CDR3 DNA is TGCGCCAGCAGCCAAGTTCAGGGAACCACTGAAGCTTTCTTT. This gives the protein CASSQVQGTTEAFF.

This clonotype has just a few counts. This chain uses TRBV11-2 with TRBJ2-4, with 7 positions matching TRBD2. Germline trimming cut 0 bases from V and 8 bases from J; bases unmatched to any gene: 4. This CDR3 is built from 14 residues. Germline CDR1 reads SGHAT; CDR2 reads FQNNGV. CDR3 bases: TGTGCCAGCAGCTTAGAGGGGGGGACGGACATTCAGTACTTC. Translated: CASSLEGGTDIQYF. Based on the CDR3 plus reference TRBV11-2 and TRBJ2-4, the full variable domain is EAGVAQSPRYKIIEKRQSVAFWCNPISGHATLYWYQQILGQGPKLLIQFQNNGVVDDSQLPKDRFSAERLKGVDSTLKIQPAKLEDSAVYLCASSLEGGTDIQYFGAGTRLSVL.

This clonotype came up many times. This rearrangement joins TRBV5-1 to TRBJ2-1; 12 positions agree with TRBD2. This CDR3 is 13 amino acids long. CDR1 is SGHRS, CDR2 YFSETQ, per germline. Unmatched junction bases numbered 5, after V lost 8 bases and J lost 8 bases. Here the CDR3 reads CASRTSGNYEQFF. In DNA, the CDR3 is TGCGCCAGTAGGACTAGCGGGAACTATGAGCAGTTCTTC.

This clonotype was counted ten times or more. The chain uses TRBV11-2 and TRBJ2-2; D call uncertain. The germline V gene has CDR1 SGHAT and CDR2 FQNNGV. The CDR3 spans 13 residues. Deletions cut 5 bases from V and 5 bases from J, with 9 bases between. The CDR3: CASSAESTGELFF. The DNA of the CDR3 is TGTGCCAGCAGCGCCGAGTCGACCGGGGAGCTGTTTTTT.

The CDR3 region has the DNA TGTGCCATCAGTGATCAGGGCCCCTACGAGCAGTACTTC. Its translation is CAISDQGPYEQYF. The chain links TRBV10-3 to TRBJ2-7; the D gene is possibly TRBD1 (5 bases). The CDR3 has 13 residues. The V and J ends lost 3 bases and 2 bases respectively, with 8 bases between them. The germline V gene has CDR1 ENHRY and CDR2 SYGVKD.

This clonotype was observed at least ten times. The V call is TRBV20-1, the J call TRBJ2-3; D uncertain. The CDR3 sequence is 10 residues long. Trimming removed 6 bases at V and 6 bases at J, with 7 bases between. CDR1 DFQATT and CDR2 SNEGSKA come from the germline V gene (reference sequence). Written as DNA, the CDR3 is TGCAGTGCGCTGGTGGATACGCAGTATTTT. Its protein is CSALVDTQYF.

On this clonotype itself: This could be a read error, since a much larger clone is one nucleotide away. Here the CDR3 omits its conserved ending phenylalanine or tryptophan, so a read error is the likely source. The gene calls are TRBV27 and TRBJ2-7; 7 positions agree with TRBD1. The germline V gene encodes CDR1 MNHEY and CDR2 SMNVEV (reference sequence). Trimming took 2 bases from V and 3 from J; bases not matched to a gene: 7. CDR3 length: 15 amino acids. In nucleotides, the CDR3 is TGTGCCAGCAGTTTACTGACAGGGTCGGGCTACGAGCAGTACCTC. This sequence encodes CASSLLTGSGYEQYL.

V gene TRBV5-1 combines with J gene TRBJ1-6, with D perhaps TRBD1 (5 bases). The CDR3 contains 14 residues. The V end was cut by 0 bases, the J end by 11 bases, with 12 bases between. CDR1 and CDR2 (germline): SGHRS, YFSETQ. The DNA for the CDR3 is TGCGCCAGCAGCTTGGCCTCCAGGGAAGCACCCCTCCACTTT. Encoded protein: CASSLASREAPLHF.

The gene calls are TRBV6-1 and TRBJ1-5, with no clear D. Between the trimmed V and J ends, which lost 5 bases and 0 bases, there was a span of 11 bases. CDR3 size: 15 residues. The germline CDR1 and CDR2 sequences are MNHNS and SASEGT. The CDR3 nucleotides are TGTGCCAGCAGTAGCTCGGGGTATAGCAATCAGCCCCAGCATTTT. Its protein product is CASSSSGYSNQPQHF.

This clonotype was recorded many times. The rearrangement uses TRBV4-3 and TRBJ2-7; D is unresolved. Trimming removed 4 bases from V and 3 bases from J, with 10 bases in between. The CDR3 sequence is 13 residues long. Germline-derived CDR1 and CDR2 are LGHNA and YSLEER. The CDR3 DNA reads TGCGCCAGCAGCCGGGCGACGGACTACGAGCAGTACTTC. Translated: CASSRATDYEQYF.

The genes are TRBV4-2 and TRBJ2-7, with 7 positions matching TRBD1. The CDR3 runs 14 residues. Per the germline V gene, CDR1 is LGHNA and CDR2 is YNFKEQ. J gave up 2 bases and V 3 bases, and 4 bases lay outside the gene matches. CDR3 loop: CASSQGTVTYEQYF. DNA for the CDR3: TGTGCCAGCAGCCAGGGGACAGTCACCTACGAGCAGTACTTC.

This clonotype was counted at least ten times. V is TRBV28 and J is TRBJ2-1; 9 bases are shared with TRBD2. V was clipped by 4 bases and J by 6 bases; unmatched bases: 4. Germline V gives CDR1 MDHEN, CDR2 SYDVKM. The CDR3 runs 14 residues. CDR3 nucleotides: TGTGCCAGCAGTTGGCGGGAGGGAGTCAATGAGCAGTTCTTC. Protein: CASSWREGVNEQFF.

This clonotype has more than one count but fewer than ten. V and J are TRBV27 and TRBJ2-1, with a weak D call TRBD2 (5 bases). The V and J ends lost 0 bases and 9 bases respectively, with 12 bases between them. CDR3 length: 14 amino acids. CDR1 and CDR2 (germline): MNHEY, SMNVEV (reference sequence). The CDR3 loop is CASSLSGVVPEQFF. CDR3 nucleotides: TGTGCCAGCAGTTTATCGGGAGTGGTACCTGAGCAGTTCTTC.

Many counts were recorded for this clonotype. The V gene is TRBV7-2, the J gene TRBJ2-3; D is perhaps TRBD2 (5 bases). This CDR3 spans 15 amino acids. The germline V gene encodes CDR1 SGHTA and CDR2 FQGNSA. V was trimmed by 5 bases and J by 2 bases, leaving 14 bases between them. The DNA for the CDR3 is TGTGCCAGCAGCCCCCTAGCCTACTTCACAGATACGCAGTATTTT. Amino acid sequence: CASSPLAYFTDTQYF.

This clonotype was recorded a few times. A much larger clonotype is one base distant, so this may be a read error. The CDR3 protein is CASTPRTGMTEQFF. The CDR3 DNA reads as TGTGCCAGCACACCAAGGACAGGGATGACTGAGCAGTTCTTC. This chain uses TRBV18 with TRBJ2-1, with 8 bases identical to TRBD1. The germline V gene encodes CDR1 KGHSH and CDR2 LQKENI. The CDR3 is 14 amino acids.

At least ten counts were recorded for this clonotype. The chain joins TRBV28 to TRBJ1-5; possible D gene TRBD1, 5 bases. With 2 bases removed from V and 2 bases from J, the gap between germline ends came to 10 bases. In germline, CDR1 is MDHEN, CDR2 SYDVKM. The CDR3 runs to 15 residues. The CDR3 bases are TGTGCCAGCAGTTTAATGGGGCGCGGCAATCAGCCCCAGCATTTT. This codes for CASSLMGRGNQPQHF.

This clonotype appeared many times. The J gene is TRBJ2-1, the V gene TRBV2, with D unclear. This CDR3 spans 12 amino acids. Germline V gene sequence: CDR1 SNHLY, CDR2 FYNNEI. V lost 6 bases and J 6 bases, leaving 9 bases between the germline ends. The CDR3: CASRLETNEQFF. The CDR3 DNA reads as TGTGCCAGCAGGCTCGAAACCAATGAGCAGTTCTTC.

The table lists this clonotype with a few counts. This rearrangement joins TRBV18 to TRBJ2-1; 13 bases match TRBD2. Germline V CDR1 and CDR2: KGHSH, LQKENI. V dropped 0 bases and J dropped 2; count of bases not matched to a gene: 4. CDR3 length: 18 amino acids. In DNA, the CDR3 is TGTGCCAGCTCACCACCAACTAGCGGGAGGGAAGCCTACAATGAGCAGTTCTTC. Translated, it gives CASSPPTSGREAYNEQFF.

This clonotype has more than one count but fewer than ten. The chain joins TRBV3-1 to TRBJ2-7; 8 bases fit TRBD1. The ends lost 5 bases at V and 5 bases at J; junction bases unmatched: 5. The length of the CDR3 is 13 residues. The germline CDR1 and CDR2 sequences are LGHDT and YNNKEL (reference sequence). CDR3 loop: CASSYRGSHEQYF. DNA for the CDR3: TGTGCCAGCAGCTACAGGGGGTCCCACGAGCAGTACTTC.

This clonotype was counted many times. The rearrangement uses TRBV30 and TRBJ1-2; D unclear. The CDR3 is made up of 14 amino acids. V shed 4 bases and J shed 0 bases, with 12 bases lying between them. The germline V gene has CDR1 GTSNPN and CDR2 SVGIG (reference sequence). CDR3 in amino acids: CAWNLDGPNYGYTF. As DNA, the CDR3 is TGTGCCTGGAACTTAGACGGACCTAACTATGGCTACACCTTC.

This clonotype has just a few counts. V is TRBV27 and J is TRBJ1-2; 12 bases match TRBD1. Germline loops: CDR1 MNHEY, CDR2 SMNVEV (reference sequence). CDR3 length: 15 residues. Trimming cost V 6 bases and J 4 bases; bases outside gene matches: 6. The CDR3 reads CASRIGTGGGYGYTF. In DNA, the CDR3 is TGTGCCAGCAGAATAGGGACAGGGGGCGGCTATGGCTACACCTTC.

This clonotype came up many times. This chain uses TRBV27 with TRBJ2-5, with D perhaps TRBD1 or TRBD2 (5 bases each). CDR1 and CDR2 from the germline V gene are MNHEY and SMNVEV (reference sequence). V lost 1 base, J lost 0 bases, and 15 bases lay in between. The CDR3 is 17 residues long. CDR3 DNA: TGTGCCAGCAGTTTATTCTCCCCAGGGACGTACCAAGAGACCCAGTACTTC. Translated, it gives CASSLFSPGTYQETQYF.

The genes are TRBV11-2 and TRBJ2-7, with D perhaps given as TRBD1 or TRBD2 (6 bases each). V gave up 1 base and J gave up 5 bases, with 12 bases separating them. The CDR3 length is 14 residues. The germline V gene has CDR1 SGHAT and CDR2 FQNNGV. CDR3 region: CASSLVGGHNEQYF. CDR3 bases: TGTGCCAGCAGCTTAGTCGGGGGCCACAACGAGCAGTACTTC.